Shown below are 27 T cell receptor beta chains from a single sample sequenced in a study of cytomegalovirus exposure and HLA in healthy donors. The PCR contained 60 Vbeta and 13 Jbeta primers. TCRdb's table, derived via immunoSEQ multiplex PCR, lists solely in-frame clones and lacks some. The sample totals 150,000 to 200,000 clones; its top ten clones hold around 6%. Material for sequencing was PBMCs. These TCRs come from a man between 25 and 39 years old in good health and CMV-seronegative.

This rearrangement joins TRBV27 to TRBJ2-7; 10 bases are shared with TRBD1. The length of the CDR3 is 16 residues. CDR1 is MNHEY and CDR2 is SMNVEV in the germline V gene (reference sequence). The trim removed 5 bases at V and 3 bases at J, leaving 10 bases unmatched. The CDR3 DNA sequence: TGTGCCAGCAGTGGGACAGGGGCCGTGGAACGCTACGAGCAGTACTTC. Amino acids: CASSGTGAVERYEQYF.

Here the CDR3 reads CASSDQGGTYNEQFF. CDR3 nucleotides: TGTGCCAGCAGTGACCAGGGGGGAACCTACAATGAGCAGTTCTTC. The chain combines TRBV6-4 with TRBJ2-1, with a weak D call TRBD1 (7 bases). The germline V gene has CDR1 MRHNA and CDR2 SNTAGT. V was shortened by 2 bases and J by 2 bases, with 10 bases between the two germline ends. This CDR3 has 15 residues.

The chain is built from TRBV6-5 and TRBJ1-3, with D possibly matching TRBD1 (5 bases). The CDR3 length is 15 residues. V was pared by 1 base and J by 4 bases, with 11 bases between. The germline CDR1 and CDR2 sequences are MNHEY and SVGAGI. The chain's CDR3 is CASSYFRGTGNTIYF. The CDR3 DNA reads as TGTGCCAGCAGTTACTTTAGGGGAACGGGAAACACCATATATTTT.

The chain joins TRBV7-2 to TRBJ1-3, with unresolved D. The CDR3 sequence is 15 residues long. Trimming took 6 bases from V and 1 from J, leaving 13 bases between them. CDR1 is SGHTA, CDR2 FQGNSA, per germline. The CDR3 DNA reads TGTGCCAGCAGTTTATCTTTCGGTTCTGGAAACACCATATATTTT. This codes for CASSLSFGSGNTIYF.

The gene calls are TRBV7-7 and TRBJ2-7, with TRBD1 identical over 9 bases. V lost 5 bases, J lost 7 bases, and 9 bases stayed unmatched. Germline V gene data show CDR1 as SSHAT and CDR2 as FNYEAQ (reference sequence). This CDR3 is 14 amino acids long. The DNA for the CDR3 is TGTGCCAGCAGCATAGGGACAGGGACTGGTGAGCAGTACTTC. It encodes CASSIGTGTGEQYF.

This chain uses TRBV18 with TRBJ2-5; the match to TRBD2 covers 11 bases. The length of the CDR3 is 14 residues. Unmatched junction bases numbered 1, after V lost 3 bases and J lost 4 bases. Germline V lookup: CDR1 KGHSH, CDR2 LQKENI. The CDR3 DNA is TGTGCCAGCTCACCCGGACTAGCGGGAGAGACCCAGTACTTC. This gives the protein CASSPGLAGETQYF.

This chain links TRBV30 with TRBJ2-6; D remains ambiguous. Per the germline V gene, CDR1 is GTSNPN and CDR2 is SVGIG (reference sequence). V was pared by 3 bases and J by 0 bases, with 6 bases between. The CDR3 length is 14 residues. The CDR3 loop reads CAWSLRSGANVLTF. In nucleotides, the CDR3 is TGTGCCTGGAGCCTCCGCTCTGGGGCCAACGTCCTGACTTTC.

The chain recombines TRBV7-9 with TRBJ1-6; 9 nucleotides match TRBD1. V lost 5 bases and J lost 8; bases outside the gene matches: 7. Germline V gene sequence: CDR1 SEHNR, CDR2 FQNEAQ (reference sequence). The CDR3 is made up of 15 amino acids. CDR3 DNA: TGTGCCAGCAGCCCCTATACAGGGGGCTATTCACCCCTCCACTTT. This gives the protein CASSPYTGGYSPLHF.

V is TRBV4-1 and J is TRBJ1-1, with TRBD1 matching over 7 bases. The CDR3 contains 15 residues. CDR1 is MGHRA and CDR2 is YSYEKL in the germline V gene. Germline trimming cut 2 bases from V and 4 bases from J; bases unmatched to any gene: 7. Here the CDR3 reads CASSQPRQGSTEAFF. The CDR3 bases are TGCGCCAGCAGCCAACCCCGACAGGGAAGCACTGAAGCTTTCTTT.

V is TRBV7-8 and J is TRBJ2-3, with D maybe TRBD1 (5 bases). This CDR3 spans 13 amino acids. In germline, CDR1 is SGHVS, CDR2 FQNEAQ. V lost 1 base to trimming and J lost 3 bases, with 5 bases between them. The CDR3 reads CASSLDRTDTQYF. In DNA form, the CDR3 reads TGTGCCAGCAGCTTAGACAGGACAGATACGCAGTATTTT.

The rearrangement links TRBV28 to TRBJ2-5; 9 nucleotides match TRBD2. CDR1 and CDR2 (germline): MDHEN, SYDVKM. The CDR3 extends over 18 amino acids. V dropped 6 bases and J dropped 4; count of bases not matched to a gene: 18. CDR3 DNA sequence: TGTGCCAGCAGCCCCCCCGGGCTAGCGGGGCACCGGGGAGAGACCCAGTACTTC. Protein product: CASSPPGLAGHRGETQYF.

This rearrangement joins TRBV5-1 to TRBJ1-4, with D possibly being TRBD1 (5 bases). The CDR3 extends over 14 amino acids. Germline V gene lookup returns CDR1 SGHRS and CDR2 YFSETQ. The V gene lost 5 bases and the J gene lost 4 bases, with 12 bases spanning the gap. The CDR3: CASSRGEVNEKLFF. The DNA of the CDR3 is TGCGCCAGCAGTCGGGGGGAAGTTAATGAAAAACTGTTTTTT. The variable domain in full, completed from reference TRBV5-1 and TRBJ1-4, reads KAGVTQTPRYLIKTRGQQVTLSCSPISGHRSVSWYQQTPGQGLQFLFEYFSETQRNKGNFPGRFSGRQFSNSRSEMNVSTLELGDSALYLCASSRGEVNEKLFFGSGTQLSVL.

V is TRBV7-3 and J is TRBJ1-2, with 9 nucleotides matching TRBD1. This CDR3 is built from 14 residues. The germline V gene has CDR1 SGHTA and CDR2 FQGTGA. Trimming removed 4 bases from V and 7 bases from J; junction bases left unmatched: 7. This CDR3 reads CASSSGQGVTGYTF. The CDR3 DNA reads TGTGCCAGCAGCTCGGGACAGGGCGTAACTGGCTACACCTTC.

The chain recombines TRBV9 with TRBJ2-1, with TRBD2 matching 9 bases. V lost 0 bases, J lost 9 bases, and 22 bases stayed unmatched. The CDR3 covers 20 residues. The germline V gene encodes CDR1 SGDLS and CDR2 YYNGEE. This CDR3 is CASSVDVGGAISGSIGEQFF. The CDR3 nucleotides read TGTGCCAGCAGCGTAGATGTCGGGGGCGCCATTAGCGGGAGCATTGGTGAGCAGTTCTTC.

This rearrangement joins TRBV30 to TRBJ1-1; 11 nucleotides align to TRBD1. The ends lost 0 bases at V and 3 bases at J; junction bases unmatched: 18. Germline V gene lookup returns CDR1 GTSNPN and CDR2 SVGIG (reference sequence). The CDR3 loop spans 20 amino acids. CDR3 coding DNA: TGTGCCTGGAGTGTACAAGCGGGGCTTGGGACAGGGGGAAGGGACACTGAAGCTTTCTTT. Its translation: CAWSVQAGLGTGGRDTEAFF.

The CDR3 DNA reads TGTGCCAGCAGCTTGGCAGGGGTCACCTACGAGCAGTACTTC. It translates to CASSLAGVTYEQYF. The chain carries TRBV7-2 and TRBJ2-7; TRBD1 is a possible D gene (6 bases). The ends were cut back, 3 bases at V and 2 bases at J, with 11 bases in the middle. CDR1 is SGHTA, CDR2 FQGNSA, per germline. The CDR3 runs 14 residues.

The chain couples TRBV2 to TRBJ2-6, with 7 bases fitting TRBD2. This CDR3 is 17 amino acids long. The germline V gene has CDR1 SNHLY and CDR2 FYNNEI. J gave up 3 bases and V 4 bases, and 9 bases lay outside the gene matches. As DNA, the CDR3 is TGTGCCAGCAGTGGGGGGAGGGTGACCTATGGGGCCAACGTCCTGACTTTC. Translated: CASSGGRVTYGANVLTF.

The chain recombines TRBV7-6 with TRBJ1-2; 8 nucleotides match TRBD1. CDR3 size: 16 residues. Germline values: CDR1 SGHVS, CDR2 FNYEAQ. V shed 1 base and J 4 bases; nucleotides not matched to a gene: 8. The CDR3 is CASSLGTGSILYGYTF. CDR3 sequence (DNA): TGTGCCAGCAGCTTAGGGACAGGGTCTATTCTCTATGGCTACACCTTC. The full variable domain, completed using reference TRBV7-6 and TRBJ1-2, is GAGVSQSPRYKVTKRGQDVALRCDPISGHVSLYWYRQALGQGPEFLTYFNYEAQQDKSGLPNDRFSAERPEGSISTLTIQRTEQRDSAMYRCASSLGTGSILYGYTFGSGTRLTVV.

The chain uses TRBV29-1 and TRBJ2-2; TRBD1 matches 7 bases. V trimming: 7 bases; J trimming: 1 base; junction bases outside the gene matches: 6. The CDR3 is 14 residues long. Looked up from germline, CDR1 is SQVTM and CDR2 is ANQGSEA. CDR3 amino acids: CSATRTGNTGELFF. DNA of the CDR3: TGCAGCGCCACCCGGACAGGGAACACCGGGGAGCTGTTTTTT.

The gene calls are TRBV6-1 and TRBJ1-3, with a possible D match to TRBD1 (6 bases). V was clipped by 3 bases and J by 1 base, with 13 bases between them. CDR1 and CDR2 (germline): MNHNS, SASEGT. There are 16 residues in the CDR3. Here the CDR3 reads CASSDVGTNSGNTIYF. Written as DNA, the CDR3 is TGTGCCAGCAGTGATGTCGGGACAAATTCTGGAAACACCATATATTTT.

This sequence joins TRBV30 and TRBJ2-2, with 14 bases lining up with TRBD2. The germline CDR1 and CDR2 sequences are GTSNPN and SVGIG (reference sequence). With V trimmed by 3 bases and J by 6 bases, 0 bases remained unmatched. This CDR3 is 14 amino acids long. The CDR3 here is CAWRGLAGAGELFF. DNA for the CDR3: TGTGCCTGGAGGGGACTAGCGGGGGCCGGGGAGCTGTTTTTT.

This chain links TRBV7-9 with TRBJ1-6, with D possibly TRBD1 on 5 matching bases. CDR1 and CDR2 (germline): SEHNR, FQNEAQ (reference sequence). V lost 5 bases to trimming and J lost 7 bases, with 15 bases between them. This CDR3 is 15 amino acids long. CDR3 protein: CASSRWGEPNSPLHF. The DNA for the CDR3 is TGTGCCAGCAGCCGATGGGGCGAACCCAATTCACCCCTCCACTTT.

CDR3 bases: TGTGCCATCAGTGAGTCGATCGGAAACTGGCAGGGCCAACCCTCCTACGAGCAGTACTTC. Its protein is CAISESIGNWQGQPSYEQYF. The chain couples TRBV10-3 to TRBJ2-7; TRBD1 might be the D (5 bases). This CDR3 region has 20 residues. Germline lookup yields CDR1 ENHRY and CDR2 SYGVKD. V was pared by 0 bases and J by 0 bases, with 24 bases between.

V gene TRBV18 combines with J gene TRBJ1-5, with 9 bases lining up with TRBD1. CDR1 and CDR2 from the germline V gene are KGHSH and LQKENI. The CDR3 length is 15 residues. Germline trimming cut 5 bases from V and 6 bases from J; bases unmatched to any gene: 8. The CDR3 DNA reads TGTGCCAGCTCATCACAGGGGGCAGACACTCAGCCCCAGCATTTT. Protein: CASSSQGADTQPQHF.

The chain is built from TRBV7-5 and TRBJ2-2; TRBD2, the D gene given by the table, was not confirmed from the DNA. TRBV7-5 is annotated as a pseudogene. CDR3 length equals 13 residues. DNA of the CDR3: TGTGCCAGAAGCACCCCCATGAGCGGGGAGCTGTTTTTT. It specifies CARSTPMSGELFF.

The gene calls are TRBV6-5 and TRBJ2-7, with D hard to call. This CDR3 has 12 amino acids. CDR1 and CDR2 (germline): MNHEY, SVGAGI. V lost 5 bases and J lost 4, with 9 bases in between. In nucleotides, the CDR3 is TGTGCCAGCAGTCCCGACTTGTACGAGCAGTACTTC. Translating gives CASSPDLYEQYF.

The chain recombines TRBV7-3 with TRBJ2-6; 8 nucleotides align to TRBD1. V was clipped by 5 bases and J by 3 bases; unmatched bases: 6. The CDR3 sequence is 16 residues long. Germline CDR1 and CDR2: SGHTA and FQGTGA. The CDR3 is CASSRQGLNGANVLTF. For the CDR3, the DNA is TGTGCCAGCAGCCGACAGGGGCTAAATGGGGCCAACGTCCTGACTTTC.